Listed below are T cell receptor beta chains from one sample, sequenced in a study of shared clonotypes between healthy human individuals. Some clones are missing from TCRdb's copy, which holds only in-frame ones; the method was immunoSEQ multiplex PCR. Among 2 million to 2.5 million clones listed, nearly 97% were seen once. Sequenced sample: naive CD4+ T cells sorted from blood. These receptors all come from a man between 18 and 29 years old in good health. Each CDR3 is given with its conserved first and last residue. The D gene is left open where the match is weak. Size is omitted from some rows. Given values are once, few, many or a class for expanded clones.

d_call clone_size j_call v_call cdr3_aa cdr3_nt
. . TRBJ1-1 TRBV6-1 CASSVGQNTEAFF TGTGCCAGCAGTGTTGGGCAGAACACTGAAGCTTTCTTT
TRBD2 . TRBJ2-7 TRBV18 CASSPGAGGSYEQYF TGTGCCAGCTCACCAGGAGCGGGAGGATCCTACGAGCAGTACTTC
TRBD1 . TRBJ2-5 TRBV27 CASRKTGTGIETQYF TGTGCCAGCAGGAAGACCGGGACAGGGATAGAGACCCAGTACTTC
. once TRBJ1-1 TRBV18 CASSGGMNTEAFF TGTGCCAGCTCAGGGGGGATGAACACTGAAGCTTTCTTT
TRBD2 . TRBJ2-5 TRBV9 CASSVGTSGAKTQYF TGTGCCAGCAGCGTAGGGACTAGCGGGGCCAAGACCCAGTACTTC
. . TRBJ1-1 TRBV30 CAWSVRRPLGAEAFF TGTGCCTGGAGTGTACGAAGGCCGTTGGGCGCTGAAGCTTTCTTT
TRBD2 . TRBJ2-3 TRBV9 CASSVSGIGADTQYF TGTGCCAGCAGCGTTAGCGGGATAGGAGCAGATACGCAGTATTTT
. . TRBJ2-3 TRBV25-1 CASSPRRSTDTQYF TGTGCCAGCAGTCCCCGCCGAAGCACAGATACGCAGTATTTT
. . TRBJ1-2 TRBV18 CASSPSGQGITNYGYTF TGTGCCAGCTCACCTTCAGGACAAGGAATAACTAACTATGGCTACACCTTC
TRBD1 . TRBJ2-2 TRBV5-4 CASSARTGGGGGELFF TGTGCCAGCAGCGCCAGAACAGGGGGCGGTGGCGGGGAGCTGTTTTTT
. . TRBJ2-3 TRBV30 CAWRRFAVGLAPFPTQYF TGTGCCTGGAGAAGGTTCGCCGTGGGCCTAGCGCCCTTCCCCACGCAGTATTTT
. . TRBJ2-2 TRBV7-2 CASSLGLRGAIAGELFF TGTGCCAGCAGCTTAGGGCTCAGAGGGGCTATAGCCGGGGAGCTGTTTTTT
TRBD2 . TRBJ2-2 TRBV10-3 CAIRGTSGVKTGELFF TGTGCCATCAGGGGGACTAGCGGGGTGAAAACCGGGGAGCTGTTTTTT
TRBD1 . TRBJ1-6 TRBV9 CASSPGGNSPLHF TGTGCCAGCAGCCCAGGGGGGAATTCACCCCTCCACTTT
. . TRBJ2-1 TRBV7-2 CASSLGTSPGEQFF TGTGCCAGCAGCTTAGGGACTTCTCCAGGGGAGCAGTTCTTC
. . TRBJ2-7 TRBV5-4 CASSLGGQVYYEQYF TGTGCCAGCAGCTTGGGGGGGCAGGTTTACTACGAGCAGTACTTC
. . TRBJ2-3 TRBV29-1 CSGHPDSGGTDTQYF TGCAGCGGGCACCCCGACTCCGGTGGCACAGATACGCAGTATTTT
TRBD1 . TRBJ2-1 TRBV11-2 CASSLVLSWDRGVNEQFF TGTGCCAGCAGCTTAGTTTTAAGTTGGGACAGGGGGGTAAATGAGCAGTTCTTC
TRBD1 . TRBJ1-3 TRBV5-1 CASSLGTGQGNTIYF TGCGCCAGCAGCTTGGGGACAGGGCAGGGAAACACCATATATTTT
TRBD1 . TRBJ1-1 TRBV6-5 CASSSGTGNTEAFF TGTGCCAGCAGTTCCGGGACAGGGAACACTGAAGCTTTCTTT
. . TRBJ2-2 TRBV18 CASSPLPGELFF TGTGCCAGCTCACCACTCCCGGGGGAGCTGTTTTTT
. . TRBJ2-3 TRBV6-6 CASSPTGAPTDTQYF TGTGCCAGCAGCCCCACTGGAGCACCGACAGATACGCAGTATTTT
. . TRBJ2-1 TRBV7-6 CASSLALGTLYNEQFF TGTGCCAGCAGCTTAGCGCTGGGAACCCTATACAATGAGCAGTTCTTC
TRBD1 . TRBJ2-5 TRBV28 CASSVPGQGLETQYF TGTGCCAGCAGTGTCCCGGGACAGGGGTTGGAGACCCAGTACTTC
. . TRBJ2-6 TRBV6-5 CASSLQRSGANVLTF TGTGCCAGCAGTCTACAGCGCTCTGGGGCCAACGTCCTGACTTTC
TRBD1 . TRBJ1-2 TRBV19 CASSQGTANYGYTF TGTGCCAGTAGTCAAGGGACAGCTAACTATGGCTACACCTTC
TRBD1 . TRBJ1-5 TRBV6-1 CASSEQGAISNQPQHF TGTGCCAGCAGTGAACAGGGGGCGATTAGCAATCAGCCCCAGCATTTT
TRBD2 . TRBJ2-5 TRBV6-5 CASIGAGVGETQYF TGTGCCAGCATCGGGGCGGGAGTGGGAGAGACCCAGTACTTC
TRBD2 . TRBJ2-1 TRBV2 CASSEGGGSYNEQFF TGTGCCAGCAGTGAAGGCGGGGGATCCTACAATGAGCAGTTCTTC
. few TRBJ1-1 TRBV25-1 CASSESKLNTEAFF TGTGCCAGCAGTGAATCCAAACTGAACACTGAAGCTTTCTTT
. . TRBJ2-2 TRBV30 CAWSVNLATGELFF TGTGCCTGGAGTGTCAATCTTGCCACCGGGGAGCTGTTTTTT
TRBD1 once TRBJ2-2 TRBV19 CASRDRENTGELFF TGTGCCAGTAGGGACAGGGAGAACACCGGGGAGCTGTTTTTT
. once TRBJ2-7 TRBV5-1 CASSLARQASYEQYF TGCGCCAGCAGCTTGGCCCGGCAGGCCTCCTACGAGCAGTACTTC
TRBD1 . TRBJ1-2 TRBV19 CASRPPGQVTYGYTF TGTGCCAGTAGACCCCCGGGACAGGTCACTTATGGCTACACCTTC
. . TRBJ2-3 TRBV10-3 CAISDVVGSSNTQYF TGTGCCATCAGTGACGTTGTTGGCTCCTCGAATACGCAGTATTTT
. . TRBJ2-7 TRBV2 CASMWELSYEQYF TGTGCCAGCATGTGGGAGCTCTCCTACGAGCAGTACTTC
. . TRBJ2-5 TRBV5-1 CASSLGGLRETQYF TGCGCCAGCAGCTTGGGGGGACTTAGAGAGACCCAGTACTTC
TRBD2 . TRBJ2-3 TRBV4-2 CASSRGLAGATDTQYF TGTGCCAGCAGCCGAGGACTAGCGGGGGCCACAGATACGCAGTATTTT
. once TRBJ2-2 TRBV5-1 CASSLSTGSTGELFF TGCGCCAGCAGCTTGTCTACAGGGAGCACCGGGGAGCTGTTTTTT
. . TRBJ1-5 TRBV28 CASSLLGTINQPQHF TGTGCCAGCAGTTTATTAGGGACAATCAATCAGCCCCAGCATTTT
. . TRBJ1-1 TRBV11-3 CASSLGENTEAFF TGTGCCAGCAGCTTAGGGGAGAACACTGAAGCTTTCTTT
. . TRBJ2-7 TRBV6-1 CATQGYEQYF TGTGCCACACAGGGCTACGAGCAGTACTTC
. . TRBJ2-7 TRBV27 CASSPRGAYEQYF TGTGCCAGCAGTCCACGCGGGGCCTACGAGCAGTACTTC
. . TRBJ2-7 TRBV7-2 CASSLTSSKGSYEQYF TGTGCCAGCAGCTTAACCTCTTCGAAGGGGTCCTACGAGCAGTACTTC
. . TRBJ2-1 TRBV7-2 CASSPWRNEQFF TGTGCCAGCAGTCCCTGGCGGAATGAGCAGTTCTTC
. . TRBJ1-5 TRBV30 CAWSTGPDQPQHF TGTGCCTGGAGTACAGGGCCAGATCAGCCCCAGCATTTT